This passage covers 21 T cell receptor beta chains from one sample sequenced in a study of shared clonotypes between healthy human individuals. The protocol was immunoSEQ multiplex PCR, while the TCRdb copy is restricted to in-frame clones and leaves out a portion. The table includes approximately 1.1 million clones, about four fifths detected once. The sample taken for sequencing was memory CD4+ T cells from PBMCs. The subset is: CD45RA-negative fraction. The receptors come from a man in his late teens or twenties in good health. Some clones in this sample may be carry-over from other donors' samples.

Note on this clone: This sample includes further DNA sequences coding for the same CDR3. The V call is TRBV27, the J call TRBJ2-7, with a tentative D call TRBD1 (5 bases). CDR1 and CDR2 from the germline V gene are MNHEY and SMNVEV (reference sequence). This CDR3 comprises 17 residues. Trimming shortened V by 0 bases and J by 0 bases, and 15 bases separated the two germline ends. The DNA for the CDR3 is TGTGCCAGCAGTTTATCCAACCCAGGGATCCCCTCCTACGAGCAGTACTTC. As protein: CASSLSNPGIPSYEQYF.

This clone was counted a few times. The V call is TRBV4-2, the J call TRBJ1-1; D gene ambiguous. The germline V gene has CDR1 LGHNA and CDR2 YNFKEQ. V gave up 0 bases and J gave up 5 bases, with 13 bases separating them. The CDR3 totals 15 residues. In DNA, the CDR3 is TGTGCCAGCAGCCAAGATCTATCGGGAGGGACTGAAGCTTTCTTT. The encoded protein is CASSQDLSGGTEAFF.

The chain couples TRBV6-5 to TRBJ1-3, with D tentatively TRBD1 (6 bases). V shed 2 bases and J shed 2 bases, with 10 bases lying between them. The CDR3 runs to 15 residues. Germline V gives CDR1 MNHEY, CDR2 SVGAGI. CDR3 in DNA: TGTGCCAGCAGTTACGGGCGGGGGCCTGGAAACACCATATATTTT. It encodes CASSYGRGPGNTIYF.

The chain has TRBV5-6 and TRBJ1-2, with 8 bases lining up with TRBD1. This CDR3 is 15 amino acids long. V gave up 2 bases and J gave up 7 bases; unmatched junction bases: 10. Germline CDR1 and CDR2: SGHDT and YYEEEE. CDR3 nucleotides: TGTGCCAGCAGCTTATACAGGGGGATCGCATCTGGCTACACCTTC. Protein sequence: CASSLYRGIASGYTF.

The CDR3 DNA follows: TGTGCCACCAGCGAAGGACGGAGCTATGGCTACACCTTC. This gives the protein CATSEGRSYGYTF. The chain joins TRBV15 to TRBJ1-2; D not resolved. The germline CDR1 and CDR2 sequences are LNHNV and YYDKDF (reference sequence). The CDR3 sequence is 13 residues long. V lost 5 bases and J lost 4, with 11 bases in between.

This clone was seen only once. CDR3 loop: CASSRAVSYEQYF. As DNA, the CDR3 is TGTGCCAGTAGCAGAGCGGTCTCCTACGAGCAGTACTTC. The chain has TRBV19 and TRBJ2-7; tentative D call: TRBD2 (5 bases). CDR3 size: 13 residues. Germline V gene data show CDR1 as LNHDA and CDR2 as SQIVND (reference sequence). V lost 6 bases and J lost 0, with 9 bases in between.

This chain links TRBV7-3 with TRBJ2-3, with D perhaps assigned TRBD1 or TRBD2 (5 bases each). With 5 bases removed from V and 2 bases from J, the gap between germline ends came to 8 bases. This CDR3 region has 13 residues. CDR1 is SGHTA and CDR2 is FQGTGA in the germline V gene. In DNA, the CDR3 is TGTGCCAGCAGCCGGGGCGCCACAGATACGCAGTATTTT. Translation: CASSRGATDTQYF.

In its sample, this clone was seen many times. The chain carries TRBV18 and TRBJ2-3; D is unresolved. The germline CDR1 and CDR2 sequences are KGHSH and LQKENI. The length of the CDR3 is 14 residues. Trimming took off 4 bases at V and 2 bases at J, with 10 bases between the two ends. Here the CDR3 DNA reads TGTGCCAGCTCACTGAACCAGGACACAGATACGCAGTATTTT. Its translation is CASSLNQDTDTQYF.

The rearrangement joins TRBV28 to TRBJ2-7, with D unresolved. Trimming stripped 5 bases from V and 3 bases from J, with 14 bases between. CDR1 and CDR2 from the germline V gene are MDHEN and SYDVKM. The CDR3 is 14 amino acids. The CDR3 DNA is TGTGCCAGCAGTGGCTCTAAGGGCTTCTACGAGCAGTACTTC. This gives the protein CASSGSKGFYEQYF.

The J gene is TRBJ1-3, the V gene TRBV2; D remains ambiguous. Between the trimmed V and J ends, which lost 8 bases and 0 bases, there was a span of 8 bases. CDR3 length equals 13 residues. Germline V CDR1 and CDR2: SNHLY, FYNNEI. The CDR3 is CASAFFSGNTIYF. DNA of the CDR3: TGTGCCAGCGCCTTTTTCTCTGGAAACACCATATATTTT. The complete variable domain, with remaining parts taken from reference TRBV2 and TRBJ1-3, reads EPEVTQTPSHQVTQMGQEVILRCVPISNHLYFYWYRQILGQKVEFLVSFYNNEISEKSEIFDDQFSVERPDGSNFTLKIRSTKLEDSAMYFCASAFFSGNTIYFGEGSWLTVV.

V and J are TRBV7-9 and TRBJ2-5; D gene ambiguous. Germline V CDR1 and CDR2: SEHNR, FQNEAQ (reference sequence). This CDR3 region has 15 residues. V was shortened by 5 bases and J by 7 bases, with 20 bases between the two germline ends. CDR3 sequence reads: CASSPPPDSTGTQYF. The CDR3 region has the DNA TGTGCCAGCAGCCCACCCCCTGACTCTACGGGGACCCAGTACTTC.

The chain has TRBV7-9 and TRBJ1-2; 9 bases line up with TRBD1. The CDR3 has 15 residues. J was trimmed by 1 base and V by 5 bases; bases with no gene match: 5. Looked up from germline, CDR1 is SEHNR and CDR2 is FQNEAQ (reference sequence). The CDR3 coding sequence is TGTGCCAGCAGCGCCACAGGGGGCGTTAACTATGGCTACACCTTC. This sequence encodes CASSATGGVNYGYTF.

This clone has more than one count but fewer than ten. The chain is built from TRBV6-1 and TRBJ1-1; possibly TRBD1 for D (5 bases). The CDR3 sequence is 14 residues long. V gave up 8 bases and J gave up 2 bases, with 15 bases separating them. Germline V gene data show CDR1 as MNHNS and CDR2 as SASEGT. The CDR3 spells CASSLRGLNTEAFF. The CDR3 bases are TGTGCCAGCTCCTTGAGGGGCCTCAACACTGAAGCTTTCTTT.

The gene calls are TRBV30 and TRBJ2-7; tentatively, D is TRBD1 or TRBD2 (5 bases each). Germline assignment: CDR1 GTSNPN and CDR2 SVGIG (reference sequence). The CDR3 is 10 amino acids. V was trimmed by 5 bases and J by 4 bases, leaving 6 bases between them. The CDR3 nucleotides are TGTGCCTGGGGGACGTACGAGCAGTACTTC. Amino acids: CAWGTYEQYF.

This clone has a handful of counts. CDR3 residues: CASSSPNQPQHF. The CDR3, as DNA: TGTGCCAGCAGCTCCCCCAATCAGCCCCAGCATTTT. This chain connects TRBV11-2 to TRBJ1-5; no firm D call. Per germline, CDR1 SGHAT and CDR2 FQNNGV. V lost 4 bases and J lost 3, with 4 bases in between. The CDR3 runs 12 residues.

The CDR3: CASSWGGRLNTEAFF. The CDR3 region has the DNA TGTGCCAGCAGCTGGGGGGGGAGGCTGAACACTGAAGCTTTCTTT. The chain is built from TRBV11-2 and TRBJ1-1; D might be TRBD1 (5 bases). The germline V and J ends were trimmed by 4 bases and 0 bases, with 12 bases remaining between them. The CDR3 consists of 15 residues. CDR1 is SGHAT and CDR2 is FQNNGV in the germline V gene.

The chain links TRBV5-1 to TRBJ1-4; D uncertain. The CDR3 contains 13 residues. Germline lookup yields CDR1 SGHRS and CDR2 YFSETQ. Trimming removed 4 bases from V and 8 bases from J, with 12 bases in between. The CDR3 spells CASSPNVGEKLFF. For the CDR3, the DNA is TGCGCCAGCAGCCCGAACGTCGGGGAAAAACTGTTTTTT.

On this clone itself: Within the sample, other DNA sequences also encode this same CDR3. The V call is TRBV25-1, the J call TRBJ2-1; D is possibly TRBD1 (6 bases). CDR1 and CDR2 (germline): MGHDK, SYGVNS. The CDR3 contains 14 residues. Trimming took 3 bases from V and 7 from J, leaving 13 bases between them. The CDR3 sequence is CASSDSRGRNEQFF. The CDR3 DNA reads TGTGCCAGCAGTGATTCCAGGGGTAGAAATGAGCAGTTCTTC.

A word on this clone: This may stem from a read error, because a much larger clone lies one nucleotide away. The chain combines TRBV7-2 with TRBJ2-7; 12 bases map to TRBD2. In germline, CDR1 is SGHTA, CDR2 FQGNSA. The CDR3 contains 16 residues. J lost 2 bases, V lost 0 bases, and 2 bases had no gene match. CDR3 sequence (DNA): TGTGCCAGCAGCTTAGCGTCTAGCGGGAGGGCCTACGAGCAGTACTTC. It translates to CASSLASSGRAYEQYF.

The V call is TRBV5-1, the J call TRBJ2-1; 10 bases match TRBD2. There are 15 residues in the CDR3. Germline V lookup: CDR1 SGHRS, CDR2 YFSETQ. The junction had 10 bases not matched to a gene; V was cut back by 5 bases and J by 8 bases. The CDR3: CASSWTSGEEHEQFF. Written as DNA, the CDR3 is TGCGCCAGCAGTTGGACTAGCGGTGAGGAGCATGAGCAGTTCTTC.

CDR3 residues: CAARRGASTDTQYF. CDR3 DNA: TGCGCCGCACGGCGAGGAGCTAGCACAGATACGCAGTATTTT. The chain has TRBV5-1 and TRBJ2-3, with unresolved D. V was pared by 10 bases and J by 0 bases, with 15 bases between. Germline V gives CDR1 SGHRS, CDR2 YFSETQ. This CDR3 is built from 14 residues.